The clone carrying this T cell receptor (beta chain) was seen a handful of times. The data stem from a study of Graves' ophthalmopathy and Graves' hyperthyroidism. Patients were left out if they had other autoimmune diseases, uncontrolled infections, pregnancy or lactation. Serum thyroxine and TRAb, along with clinical symptoms, thyroid ultrasound and orbital computed tomography, were what diagnosis relied on. The CDR3 sequence is 15 residues long. The V gene end was trimmed by 7 bases and the J gene end by 4 bases; junction bases not matched to a gene: 12. The authors amplified TCR beta CDR3 regions from RNA transcripts. Second-round multiplex PCR came after a first-round RT-PCR that employed HTBI primers. TCRdb recomputed calls from the multiplex PCR reads with MiXCR, one row per CDR3 protein. This sample yields roughly 700,000 distinct CDR3 sequences, of which about 44% are seen a single time; 44% belongs to the top ten.

The rearrangement links TRBV12-3 or TRBV12-4 to TRBJ1-2; 7 bases align to TRBD1. The TCR originated in an adult man with Graves' ophthalmopathy. The sequenced sample consisted of peripheral blood. In nucleotides, the CDR3 is TGTGCCAGCAACCCGAGCGGACAGGTGCTCTATGGCTACACCTTC. It specifies CASNPSGQVLYGYTF.